This TCR beta chain was recorded in a study of blood T cell repertoires in COVID-19. Across the whole study: The United States, Italy and Spain provided the acute and convalescent COVID-19 samples. PBMCs, B-cell-depleted T cells, or T cells were the source of the cDNA or gDNA that made up the material.

The authors' processing: Reference gene primer amplification in the assay estimated nucleated cell counts. Assay used: immunoSEQ multiplex PCR; TCRdb lists only in-frame clones, some missing. Clone size and V and J calls were adopted from that table, with D and trimming inferred from the DNA. The table shows around 150,000 clones, with around 87% occurring only once. Note on this clone: The same CDR3 can be traced to other DNA sequences in this sample.

Trimming took off 5 bases at V and 6 bases at J, with 16 bases between the two ends. This CDR3 contains 14 residues. CDR1 MNHEY and CDR2 SVGAGI come from the germline V gene. The rearrangement joins TRBV6-5 to TRBJ1-2; possible D gene TRBD1, 6 bases. Sequencing used peripheral blood. The receptor was derived from a man younger than 30 with acute or convalescent COVID-19. CDR3 in DNA: TGTGCCAGCAGTACCCCCACAGGGACGGATGGCTACACCTTC. It is translated as CASSTPTGTDGYTF.